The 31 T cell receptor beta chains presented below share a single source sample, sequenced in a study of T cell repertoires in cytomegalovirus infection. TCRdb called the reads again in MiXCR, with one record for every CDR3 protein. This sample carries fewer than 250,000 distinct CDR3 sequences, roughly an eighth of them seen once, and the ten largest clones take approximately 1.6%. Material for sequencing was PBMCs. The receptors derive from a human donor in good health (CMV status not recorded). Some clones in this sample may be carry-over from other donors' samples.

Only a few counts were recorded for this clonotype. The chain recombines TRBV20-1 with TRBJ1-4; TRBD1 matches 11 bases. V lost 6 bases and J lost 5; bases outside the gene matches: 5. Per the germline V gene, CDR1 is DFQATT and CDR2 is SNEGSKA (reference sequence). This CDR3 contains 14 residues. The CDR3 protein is CSASWDRGNEKLFF. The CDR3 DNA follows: TGCAGTGCATCGTGGGACAGGGGGAATGAAAAACTGTTTTTT.

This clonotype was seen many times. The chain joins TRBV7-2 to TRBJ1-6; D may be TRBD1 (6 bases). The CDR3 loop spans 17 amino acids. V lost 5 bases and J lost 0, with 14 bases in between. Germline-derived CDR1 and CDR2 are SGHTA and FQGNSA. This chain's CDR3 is CASSIGQSSSYNSPLHF. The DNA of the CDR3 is TGTGCCAGCAGCATAGGACAGAGTAGCTCCTATAATTCACCCCTCCACTTT. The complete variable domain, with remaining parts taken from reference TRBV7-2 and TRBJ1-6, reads GAGVSQSPSNKVTEKGKDVELRCDPISGHTALYWYRQSLGQGLEFLIYFQGNSAPDKSGLPSDRFSAERTGGSVSTLTIQRTQQEDSAVYLCASSIGQSSSYNSPLHFGNGTRLTVT.

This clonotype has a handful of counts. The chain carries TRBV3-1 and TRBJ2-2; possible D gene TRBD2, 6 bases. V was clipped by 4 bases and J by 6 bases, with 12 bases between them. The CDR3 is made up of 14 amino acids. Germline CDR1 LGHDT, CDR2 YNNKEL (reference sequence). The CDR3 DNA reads TGTGCCAGCAGCCGCCTGGAGGGACCCGGGGAGCTGTTTTTT. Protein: CASSRLEGPGELFF.

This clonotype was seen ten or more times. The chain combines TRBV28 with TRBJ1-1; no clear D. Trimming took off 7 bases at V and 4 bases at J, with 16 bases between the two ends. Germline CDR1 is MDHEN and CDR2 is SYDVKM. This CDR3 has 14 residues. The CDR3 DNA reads TGTGCCAGCACTCATAGAGGTTATGGCACTGAAGCTTTCTTT. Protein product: CASTHRGYGTEAFF.

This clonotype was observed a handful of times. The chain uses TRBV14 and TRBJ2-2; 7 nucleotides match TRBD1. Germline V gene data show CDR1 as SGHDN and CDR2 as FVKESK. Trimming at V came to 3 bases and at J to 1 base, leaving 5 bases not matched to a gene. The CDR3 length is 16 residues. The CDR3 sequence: CASSQEQGWNTGELFF. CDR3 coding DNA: TGTGCCAGCAGCCAGGAACAGGGGTGGAACACCGGGGAGCTGTTTTTT.

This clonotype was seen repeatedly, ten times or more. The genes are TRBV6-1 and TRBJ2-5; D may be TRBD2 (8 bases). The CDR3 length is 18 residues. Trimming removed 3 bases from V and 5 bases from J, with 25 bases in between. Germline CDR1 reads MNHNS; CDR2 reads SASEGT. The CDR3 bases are TGTGCCAGCAGTGACTCAGGTAGCGGGACAGCGGCGGAGGAGACCCAGTACTTC. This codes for CASSDSGSGTAAEETQYF.

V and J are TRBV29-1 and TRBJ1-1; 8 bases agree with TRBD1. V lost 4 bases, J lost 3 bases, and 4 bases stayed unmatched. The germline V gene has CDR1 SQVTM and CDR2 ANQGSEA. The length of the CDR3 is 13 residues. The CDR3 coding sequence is TGCAGCGTTGCGCAGGGGGCGGACACTGAAGCTTTCTTT. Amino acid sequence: CSVAQGADTEAFF.

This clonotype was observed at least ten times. In DNA, the CDR3 is TGTGCCAGCAGCTTTAGGGGTAAAGGGGGAGGTGCCGATGAGCAGTTCTTC. It codes for CASSFRGKGGGADEQFF. V is TRBV7-2 and J is TRBJ2-1, with D perhaps matching TRBD1 or TRBD2 (6 bases each). From germline, CDR1 is SGHTA and CDR2 FQGNSA. CDR3 size: 17 residues. Trimming took 3 bases from V and 8 from J, leaving 23 bases between them.

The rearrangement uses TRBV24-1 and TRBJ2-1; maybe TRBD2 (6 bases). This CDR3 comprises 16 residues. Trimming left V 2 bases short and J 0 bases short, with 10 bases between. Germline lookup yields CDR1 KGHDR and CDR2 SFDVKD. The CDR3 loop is CATSDSAGSSYNEQFF. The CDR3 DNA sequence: TGTGCCACCAGTGATTCAGCGGGCAGCTCCTACAATGAGCAGTTCTTC.

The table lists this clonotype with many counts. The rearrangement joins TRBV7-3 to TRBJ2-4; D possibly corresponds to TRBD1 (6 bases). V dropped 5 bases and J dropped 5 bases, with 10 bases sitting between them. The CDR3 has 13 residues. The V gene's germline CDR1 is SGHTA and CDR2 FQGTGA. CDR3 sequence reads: CASSVAGENIQYF. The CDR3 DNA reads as TGTGCCAGCAGCGTCGCAGGGGAAAACATTCAGTACTTC.

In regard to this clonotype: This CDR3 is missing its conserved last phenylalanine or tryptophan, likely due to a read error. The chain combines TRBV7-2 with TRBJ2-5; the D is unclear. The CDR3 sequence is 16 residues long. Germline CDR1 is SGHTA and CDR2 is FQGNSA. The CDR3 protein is CASILGTGATQETQYS. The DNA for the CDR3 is TGTGCCAGCATCTTAGGTACCGGTGCTACACAAGAGACCCAGTACTCC.

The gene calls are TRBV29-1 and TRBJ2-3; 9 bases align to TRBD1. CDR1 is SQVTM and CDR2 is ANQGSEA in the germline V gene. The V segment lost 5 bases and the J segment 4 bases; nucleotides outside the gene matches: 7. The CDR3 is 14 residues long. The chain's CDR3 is CSVWDRVLSDTQYF. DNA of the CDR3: TGCAGCGTTTGGGACAGGGTATTGTCAGATACGCAGTATTTT.

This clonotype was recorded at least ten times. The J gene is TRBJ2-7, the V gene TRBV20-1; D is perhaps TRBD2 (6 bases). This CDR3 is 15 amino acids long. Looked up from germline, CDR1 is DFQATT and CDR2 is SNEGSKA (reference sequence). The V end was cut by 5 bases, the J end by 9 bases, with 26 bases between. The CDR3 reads CSARSPGGTVRGQYF. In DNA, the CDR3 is TGCAGTGCTCGATCCCCCGGCGGGACTGTCCGTGGGCAGTACTTC.

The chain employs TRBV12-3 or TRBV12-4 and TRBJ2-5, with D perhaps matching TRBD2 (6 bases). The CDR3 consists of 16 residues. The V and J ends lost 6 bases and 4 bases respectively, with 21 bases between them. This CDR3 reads CASSFGGSGPRETQYF. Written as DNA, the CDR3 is TGTGCCAGCAGCTTCGGAGGGAGCGGGCCTCGAGAGACCCAGTACTTC.

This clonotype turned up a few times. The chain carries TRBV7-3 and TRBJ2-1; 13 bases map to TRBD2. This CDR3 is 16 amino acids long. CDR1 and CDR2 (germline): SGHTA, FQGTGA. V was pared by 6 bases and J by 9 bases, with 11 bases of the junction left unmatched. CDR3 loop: CASSRTSGSGFGEQFF. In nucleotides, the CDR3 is TGTGCCAGCAGTCGGACTAGCGGGAGTGGATTCGGTGAGCAGTTCTTC.

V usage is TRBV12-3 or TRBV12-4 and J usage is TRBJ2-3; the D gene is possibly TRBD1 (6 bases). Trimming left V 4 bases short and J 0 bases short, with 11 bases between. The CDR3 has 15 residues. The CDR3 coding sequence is TGTGCCAGCAGTTCGGACAGTAAGAGCACAGATACGCAGTATTTT. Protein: CASSSDSKSTDTQYF.

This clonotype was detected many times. The CDR3 region is CASSLSGNRAEAFF. The DNA of the CDR3 is TGTGCCAGCAGTCTGTCCGGGAATCGTGCTGAAGCTTTCTTT. This chain connects TRBV6-5 to TRBJ1-1; no clear D. In germline, CDR1 is MNHEY, CDR2 SVGAGI. V lost 5 bases and J 6 bases, leaving 16 bases between the germline ends. The CDR3 covers 14 residues.

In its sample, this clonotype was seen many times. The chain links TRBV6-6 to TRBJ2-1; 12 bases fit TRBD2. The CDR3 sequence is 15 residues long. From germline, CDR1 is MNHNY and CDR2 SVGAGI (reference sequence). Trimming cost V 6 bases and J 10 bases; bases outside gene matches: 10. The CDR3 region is CASSPPTSGGTEQFF. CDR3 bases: TGTGCCAGCAGCCCTCCGACTAGCGGGGGAACCGAGCAGTTCTTC.

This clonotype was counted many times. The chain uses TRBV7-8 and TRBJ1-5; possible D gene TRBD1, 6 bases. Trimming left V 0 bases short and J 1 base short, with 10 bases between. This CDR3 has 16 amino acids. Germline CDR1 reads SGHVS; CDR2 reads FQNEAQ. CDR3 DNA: TGTGCCAGCAGCTTAGCGGGGGCTCTCAGCAATCAGCCCCAGCATTTT. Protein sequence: CASSLAGALSNQPQHF.

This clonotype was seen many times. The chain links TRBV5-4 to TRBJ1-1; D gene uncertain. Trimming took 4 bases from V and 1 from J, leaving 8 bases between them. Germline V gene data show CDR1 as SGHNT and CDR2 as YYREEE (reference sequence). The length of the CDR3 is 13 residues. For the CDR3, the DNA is TGTGCCAGCAGCCAACCTGGGAACACTGAAGCTTTCTTT. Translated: CASSQPGNTEAFF.

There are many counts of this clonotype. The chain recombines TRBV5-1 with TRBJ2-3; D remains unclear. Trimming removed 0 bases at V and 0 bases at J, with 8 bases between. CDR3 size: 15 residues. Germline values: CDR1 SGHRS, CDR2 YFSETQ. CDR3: CASSLVDTSTDTQYF. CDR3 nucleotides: TGCGCCAGCAGCTTGGTTGATACCAGCACAGATACGCAGTATTTT.

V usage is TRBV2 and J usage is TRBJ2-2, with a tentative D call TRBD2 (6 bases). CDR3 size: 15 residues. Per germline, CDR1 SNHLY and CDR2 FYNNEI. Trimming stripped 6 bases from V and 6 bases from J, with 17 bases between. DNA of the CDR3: TGTGCCAGCAGCCCCACTAGCACCGGAGCCGGGGAGCTGTTTTTT. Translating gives CASSPTSTGAGELFF.

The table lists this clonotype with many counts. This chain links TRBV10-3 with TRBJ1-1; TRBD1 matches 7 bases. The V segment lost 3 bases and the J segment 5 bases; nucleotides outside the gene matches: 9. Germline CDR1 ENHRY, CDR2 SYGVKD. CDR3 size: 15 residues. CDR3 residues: CAISEEGAGGTEAFF. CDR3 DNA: TGTGCCATCAGTGAAGAGGGGGCGGGGGGAACTGAAGCTTTCTTT.

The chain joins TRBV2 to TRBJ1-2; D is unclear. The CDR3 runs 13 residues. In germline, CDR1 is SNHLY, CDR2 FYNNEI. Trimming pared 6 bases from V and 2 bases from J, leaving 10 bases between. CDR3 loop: CASRFEANYGYTF. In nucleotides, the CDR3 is TGTGCCAGCAGGTTCGAAGCCAACTATGGCTACACCTTC. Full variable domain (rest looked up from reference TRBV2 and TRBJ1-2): EPEVTQTPSHQVTQMGQEVILRCVPISNHLYFYWYRQILGQKVEFLVSFYNNEISEKSEIFDDQFSVERPDGSNFTLKIRSTKLEDSAMYFCASRFEANYGYTFGSGTRLTVV.

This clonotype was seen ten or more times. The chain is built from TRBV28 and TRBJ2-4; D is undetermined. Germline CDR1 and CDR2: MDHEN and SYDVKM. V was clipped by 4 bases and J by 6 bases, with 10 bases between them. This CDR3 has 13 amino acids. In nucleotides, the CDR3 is TGTGCCAGCAGTTCCCTTCCTAGAAACATTCAGTACTTC. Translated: CASSSLPRNIQYF. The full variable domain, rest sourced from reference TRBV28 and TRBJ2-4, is DVKVTQSSRYLVKRTGEKVFLECVQDMDHENMFWYRQDPGLGLRLIYFSYDVKMKEKGDIPEGYSVSREKKERFSLILESASTNQTSMYLCASSSLPRNIQYFGAGTRLSVL.

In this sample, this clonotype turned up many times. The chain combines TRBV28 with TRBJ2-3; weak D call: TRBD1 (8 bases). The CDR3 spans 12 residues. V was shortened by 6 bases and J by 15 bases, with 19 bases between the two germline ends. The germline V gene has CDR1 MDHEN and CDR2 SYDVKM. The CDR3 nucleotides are TGTGCCAGCAGAACAGGGGGGGACCCCTTTTATTTT. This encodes CASRTGGDPFYF.

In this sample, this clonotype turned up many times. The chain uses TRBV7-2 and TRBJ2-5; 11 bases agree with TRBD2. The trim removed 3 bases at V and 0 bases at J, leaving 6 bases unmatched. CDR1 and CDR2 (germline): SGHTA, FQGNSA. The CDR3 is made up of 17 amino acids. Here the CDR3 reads CASSFSGGAGYQETQYF. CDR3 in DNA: TGTGCCAGCAGCTTTAGCGGGGGGGCCGGGTACCAAGAGACCCAGTACTTC.

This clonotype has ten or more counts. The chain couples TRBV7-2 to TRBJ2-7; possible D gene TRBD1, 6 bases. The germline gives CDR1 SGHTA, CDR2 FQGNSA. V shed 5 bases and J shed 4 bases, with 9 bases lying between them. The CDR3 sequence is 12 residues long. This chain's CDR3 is CASSRDIYEQYF. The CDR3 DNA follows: TGTGCCAGCAGCCGGGACATTTACGAGCAGTACTTC.

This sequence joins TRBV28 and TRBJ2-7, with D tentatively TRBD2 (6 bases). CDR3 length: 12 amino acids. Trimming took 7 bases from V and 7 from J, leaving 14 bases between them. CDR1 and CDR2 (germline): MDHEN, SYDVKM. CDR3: CASTLRAGEQYF. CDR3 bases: TGTGCCAGCACCTTGAGAGCGGGTGAGCAGTACTTC.

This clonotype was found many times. The CDR3 coding sequence is TGTGCCAGCAGCTTAGACGCCAATGAGCAGTTCTTC. Translated: CASSLDANEQFF. The V gene is TRBV7-2, the J gene TRBJ2-1; no reliable D call. Trimming stripped 1 base from V and 6 bases from J, with 4 bases between. The CDR3 sequence is 12 residues long. Germline loops: CDR1 SGHTA, CDR2 FQGNSA.

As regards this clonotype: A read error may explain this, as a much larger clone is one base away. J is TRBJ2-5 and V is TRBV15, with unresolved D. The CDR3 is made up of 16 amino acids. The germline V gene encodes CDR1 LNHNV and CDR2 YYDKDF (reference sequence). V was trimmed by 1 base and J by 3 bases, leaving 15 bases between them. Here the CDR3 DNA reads TGTGCCACCAGCAGAGTTCTAGTACGGCAGGAAGAGACCCAGTACTTC. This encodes CATSRVLVRQEETQYF.